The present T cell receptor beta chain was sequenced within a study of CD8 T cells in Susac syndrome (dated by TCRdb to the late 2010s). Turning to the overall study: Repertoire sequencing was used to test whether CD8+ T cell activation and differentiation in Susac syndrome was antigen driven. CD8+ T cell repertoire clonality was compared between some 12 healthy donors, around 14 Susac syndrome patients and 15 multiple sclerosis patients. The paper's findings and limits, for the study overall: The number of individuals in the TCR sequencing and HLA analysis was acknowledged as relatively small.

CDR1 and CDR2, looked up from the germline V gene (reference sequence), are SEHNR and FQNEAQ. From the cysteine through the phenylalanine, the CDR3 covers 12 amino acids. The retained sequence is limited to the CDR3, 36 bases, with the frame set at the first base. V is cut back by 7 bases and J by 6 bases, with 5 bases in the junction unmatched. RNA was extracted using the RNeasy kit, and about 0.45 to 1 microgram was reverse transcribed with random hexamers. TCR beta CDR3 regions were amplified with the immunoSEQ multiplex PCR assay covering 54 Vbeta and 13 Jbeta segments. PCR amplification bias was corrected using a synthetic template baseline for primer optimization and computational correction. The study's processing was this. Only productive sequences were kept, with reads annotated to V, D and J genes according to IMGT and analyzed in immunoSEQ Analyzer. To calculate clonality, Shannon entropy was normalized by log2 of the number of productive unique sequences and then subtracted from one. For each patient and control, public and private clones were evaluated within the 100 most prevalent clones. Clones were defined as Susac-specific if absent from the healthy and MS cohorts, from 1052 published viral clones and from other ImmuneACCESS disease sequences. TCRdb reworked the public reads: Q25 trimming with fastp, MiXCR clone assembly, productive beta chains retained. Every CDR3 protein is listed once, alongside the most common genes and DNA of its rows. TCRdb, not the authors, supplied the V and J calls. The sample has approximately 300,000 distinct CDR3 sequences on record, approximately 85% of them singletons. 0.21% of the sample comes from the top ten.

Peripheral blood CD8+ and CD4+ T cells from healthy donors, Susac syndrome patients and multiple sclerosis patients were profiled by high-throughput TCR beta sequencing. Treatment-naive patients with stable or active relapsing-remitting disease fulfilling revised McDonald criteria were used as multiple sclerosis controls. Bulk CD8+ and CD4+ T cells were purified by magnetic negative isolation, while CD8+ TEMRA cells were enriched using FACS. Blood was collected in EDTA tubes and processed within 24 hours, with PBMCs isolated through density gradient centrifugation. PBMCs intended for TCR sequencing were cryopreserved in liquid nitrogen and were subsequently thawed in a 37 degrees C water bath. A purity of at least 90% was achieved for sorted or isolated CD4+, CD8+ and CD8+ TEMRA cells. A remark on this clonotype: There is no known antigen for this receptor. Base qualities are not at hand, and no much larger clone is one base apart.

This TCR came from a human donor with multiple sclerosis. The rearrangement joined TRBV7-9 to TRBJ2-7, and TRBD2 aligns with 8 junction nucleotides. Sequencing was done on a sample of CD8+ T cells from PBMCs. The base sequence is TGTGCCAGCACCCCGGGGGGGTTCGAGCAGTACTTC. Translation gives CASTPGGFEQYF.